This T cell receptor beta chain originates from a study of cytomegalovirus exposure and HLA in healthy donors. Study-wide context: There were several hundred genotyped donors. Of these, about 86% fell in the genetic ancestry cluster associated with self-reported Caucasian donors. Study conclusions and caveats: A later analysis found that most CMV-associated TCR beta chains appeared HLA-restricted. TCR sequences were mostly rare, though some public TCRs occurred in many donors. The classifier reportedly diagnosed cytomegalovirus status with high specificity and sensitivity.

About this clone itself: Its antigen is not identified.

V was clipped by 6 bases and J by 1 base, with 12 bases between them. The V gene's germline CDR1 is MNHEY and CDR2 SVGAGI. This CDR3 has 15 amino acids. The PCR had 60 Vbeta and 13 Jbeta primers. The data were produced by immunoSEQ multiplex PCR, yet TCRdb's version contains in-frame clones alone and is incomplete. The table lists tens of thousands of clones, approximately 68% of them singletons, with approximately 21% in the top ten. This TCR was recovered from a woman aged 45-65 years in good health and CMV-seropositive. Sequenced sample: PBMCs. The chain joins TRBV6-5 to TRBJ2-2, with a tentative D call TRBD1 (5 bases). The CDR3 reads CASRGGAVNTGELFF. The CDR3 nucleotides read TGTGCCAGCAGGGGTGGGGCCGTGAACACCGGGGAGCTGTTTTTT.